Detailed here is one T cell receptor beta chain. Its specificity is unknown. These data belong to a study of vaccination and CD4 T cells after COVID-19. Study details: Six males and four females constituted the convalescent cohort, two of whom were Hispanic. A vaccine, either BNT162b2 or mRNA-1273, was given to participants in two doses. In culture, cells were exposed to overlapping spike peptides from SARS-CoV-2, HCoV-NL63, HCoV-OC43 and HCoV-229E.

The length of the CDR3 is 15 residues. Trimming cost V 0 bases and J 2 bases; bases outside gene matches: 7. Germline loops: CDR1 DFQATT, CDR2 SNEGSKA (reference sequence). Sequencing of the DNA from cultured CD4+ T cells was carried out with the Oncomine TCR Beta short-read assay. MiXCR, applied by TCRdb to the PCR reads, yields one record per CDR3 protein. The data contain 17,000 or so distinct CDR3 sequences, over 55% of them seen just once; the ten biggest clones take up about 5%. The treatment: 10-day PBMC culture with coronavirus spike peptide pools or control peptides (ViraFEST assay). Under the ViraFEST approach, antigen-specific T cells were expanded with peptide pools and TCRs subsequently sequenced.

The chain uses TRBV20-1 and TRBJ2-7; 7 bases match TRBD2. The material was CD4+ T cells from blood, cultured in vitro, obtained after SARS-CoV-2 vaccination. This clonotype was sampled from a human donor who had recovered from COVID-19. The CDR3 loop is CSARDLREGTYEQYF. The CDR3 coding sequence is TGCAGTGCTAGAGATCTCAGGGAGGGCACCTACGAGCAGTACTTC.